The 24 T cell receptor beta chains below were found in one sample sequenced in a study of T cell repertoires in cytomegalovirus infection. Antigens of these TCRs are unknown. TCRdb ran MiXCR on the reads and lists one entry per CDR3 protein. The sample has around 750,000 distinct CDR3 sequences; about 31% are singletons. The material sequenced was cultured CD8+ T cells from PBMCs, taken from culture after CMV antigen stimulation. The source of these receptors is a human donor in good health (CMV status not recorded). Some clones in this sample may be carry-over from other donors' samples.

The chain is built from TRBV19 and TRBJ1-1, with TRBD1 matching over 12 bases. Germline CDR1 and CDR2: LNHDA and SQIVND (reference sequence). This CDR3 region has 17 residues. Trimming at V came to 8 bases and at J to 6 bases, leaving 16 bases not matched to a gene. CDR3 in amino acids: CASQGQGAGFGSAEAFF. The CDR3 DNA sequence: TGTGCCAGTCAGGGACAGGGGGCCGGATTTGGTTCCGCTGAAGCTTTCTTT.

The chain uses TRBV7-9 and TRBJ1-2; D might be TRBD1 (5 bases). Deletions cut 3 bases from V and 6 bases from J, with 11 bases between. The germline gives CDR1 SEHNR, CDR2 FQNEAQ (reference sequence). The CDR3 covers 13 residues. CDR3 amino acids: CASSFDSGHGYTF. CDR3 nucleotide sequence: TGTGCCAGCAGCTTCGACAGTGGGCATGGCTACACCTTC.

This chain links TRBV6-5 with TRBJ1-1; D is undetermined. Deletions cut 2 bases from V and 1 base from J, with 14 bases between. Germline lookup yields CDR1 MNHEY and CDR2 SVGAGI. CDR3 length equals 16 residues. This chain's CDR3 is CASSYKIYGGNTEAFF. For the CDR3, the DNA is TGTGCCAGCAGTTACAAAATTTACGGTGGGAACACTGAAGCTTTCTTT.

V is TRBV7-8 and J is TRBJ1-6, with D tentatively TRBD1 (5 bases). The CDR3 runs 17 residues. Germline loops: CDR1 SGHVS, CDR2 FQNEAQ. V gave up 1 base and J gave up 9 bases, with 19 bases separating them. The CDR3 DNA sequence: TGTGCCAGCAGCTTAGAGATTGGGGCTCCAAACGGTTCACCCCTCCACTTT. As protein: CASSLEIGAPNGSPLHF.

The CDR3 sequence is CASSLSGRAETQYF. The CDR3 nucleotides are TGTGCCAGCAGCTTAAGCGGCAGGGCTGAGACCCAGTACTTC. This chain links TRBV11-2 with TRBJ2-5; D is tentatively TRBD1 or TRBD2 (5 bases each). Trimming removed 2 bases from V and 5 bases from J, with 12 bases in between. Germline CDR1 is SGHAT and CDR2 is FQNNGV. The CDR3 runs to 14 residues.

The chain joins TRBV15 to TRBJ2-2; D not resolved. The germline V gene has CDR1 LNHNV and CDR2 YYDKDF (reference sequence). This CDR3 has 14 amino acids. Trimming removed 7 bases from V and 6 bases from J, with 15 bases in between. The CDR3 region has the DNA TGTGCCACCAACAAAGACGGCCGTGCCGGGGAGCTGTTTTTT. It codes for CATNKDGRAGELFF.

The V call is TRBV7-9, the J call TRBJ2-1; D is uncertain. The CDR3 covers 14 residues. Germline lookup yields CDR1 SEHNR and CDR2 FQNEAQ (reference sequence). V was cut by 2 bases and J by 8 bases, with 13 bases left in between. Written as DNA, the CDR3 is TGTGCCAGCAGCTTAAGCAGGACGGGCGATGAGCAGTTCTTC. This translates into CASSLSRTGDEQFF.

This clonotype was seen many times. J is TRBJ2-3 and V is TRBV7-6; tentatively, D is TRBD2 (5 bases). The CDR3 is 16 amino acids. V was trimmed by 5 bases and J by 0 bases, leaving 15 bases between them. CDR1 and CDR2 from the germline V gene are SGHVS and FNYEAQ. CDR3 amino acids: CASSARGVGSTDTQYF. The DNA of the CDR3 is TGTGCCAGCAGCGCCCGGGGTGTTGGTAGCACAGATACGCAGTATTTT.

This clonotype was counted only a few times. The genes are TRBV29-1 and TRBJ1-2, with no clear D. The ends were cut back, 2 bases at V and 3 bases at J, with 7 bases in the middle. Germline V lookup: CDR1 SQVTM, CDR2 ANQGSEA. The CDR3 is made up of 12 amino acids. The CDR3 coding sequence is TGCAGCGTTGAATTATACGACTATGGCTACACCTTC. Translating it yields CSVELYDYGYTF.

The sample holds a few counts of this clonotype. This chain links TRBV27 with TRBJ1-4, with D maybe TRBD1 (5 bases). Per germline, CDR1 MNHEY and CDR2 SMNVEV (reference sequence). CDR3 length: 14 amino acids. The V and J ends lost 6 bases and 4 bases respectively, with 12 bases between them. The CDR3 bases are TGTGCCAGCAGGATGACAGTCGTTAATGAAAAACTGTTTTTT. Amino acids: CASRMTVVNEKLFF.

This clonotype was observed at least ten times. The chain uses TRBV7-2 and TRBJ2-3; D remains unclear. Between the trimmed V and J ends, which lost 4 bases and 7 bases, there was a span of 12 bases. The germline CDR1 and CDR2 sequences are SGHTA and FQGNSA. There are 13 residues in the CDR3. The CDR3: CASSYFSANTQYF. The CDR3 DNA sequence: TGTGCCAGCAGCTATTTTAGTGCAAATACGCAGTATTTT. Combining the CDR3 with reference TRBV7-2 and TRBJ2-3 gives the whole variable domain GAGVSQSPSNKVTEKGKDVELRCDPISGHTALYWYRQSLGQGLEFLIYFQGNSAPDKSGLPSDRFSAERTGGSVSTLTIQRTQQEDSAVYLCASSYFSANTQYFGPGTRLTVL.

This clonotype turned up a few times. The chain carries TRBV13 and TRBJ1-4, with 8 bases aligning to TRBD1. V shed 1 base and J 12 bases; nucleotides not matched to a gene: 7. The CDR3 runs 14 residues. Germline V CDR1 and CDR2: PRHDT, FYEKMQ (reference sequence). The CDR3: CASSLAQGATELFF. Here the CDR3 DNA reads TGTGCCAGCAGCTTAGCGCAGGGGGCAACGGAACTGTTTTTT.

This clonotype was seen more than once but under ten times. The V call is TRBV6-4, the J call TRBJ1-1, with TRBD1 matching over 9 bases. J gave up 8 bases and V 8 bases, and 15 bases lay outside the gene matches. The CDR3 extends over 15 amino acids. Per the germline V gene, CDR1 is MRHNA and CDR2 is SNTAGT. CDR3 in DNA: TGTGCCAGCGCAAGATATCCGGACAGGGGAGAAGAAGCTTTCTTT. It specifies CASARYPDRGEEAFF.

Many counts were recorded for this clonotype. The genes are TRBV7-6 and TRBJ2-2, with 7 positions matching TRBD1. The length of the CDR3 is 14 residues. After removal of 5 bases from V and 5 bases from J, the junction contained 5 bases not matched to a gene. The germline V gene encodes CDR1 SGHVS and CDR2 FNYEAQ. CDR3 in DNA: TGTGCCAGCAGCACAAGGGGGCAAACCGGGGAGCTGTTTTTT. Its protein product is CASSTRGQTGELFF. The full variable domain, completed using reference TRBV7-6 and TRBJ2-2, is GAGVSQSPRYKVTKRGQDVALRCDPISGHVSLYWYRQALGQGPEFLTYFNYEAQQDKSGLPNDRFSAERPEGSISTLTIQRTEQRDSAMYRCASSTRGQTGELFFGEGSRLTVL.

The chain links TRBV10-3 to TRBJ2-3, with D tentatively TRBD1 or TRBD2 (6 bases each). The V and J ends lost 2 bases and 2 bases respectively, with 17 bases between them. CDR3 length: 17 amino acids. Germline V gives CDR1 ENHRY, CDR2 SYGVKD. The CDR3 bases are TGTGCCATCAGTGAGACTCAAGGGGGGACCTCCACAGATACGCAGTATTTT. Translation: CAISETQGGTSTDTQYF.

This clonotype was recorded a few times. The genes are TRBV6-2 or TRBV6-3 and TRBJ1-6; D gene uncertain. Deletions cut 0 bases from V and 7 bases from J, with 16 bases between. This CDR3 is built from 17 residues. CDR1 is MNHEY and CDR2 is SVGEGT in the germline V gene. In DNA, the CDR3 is TGTGCCAGCAGTTACTCCTCGACATACTTCGGGAATTCACCCCTCCACTTT. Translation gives CASSYSSTYFGNSPLHF.

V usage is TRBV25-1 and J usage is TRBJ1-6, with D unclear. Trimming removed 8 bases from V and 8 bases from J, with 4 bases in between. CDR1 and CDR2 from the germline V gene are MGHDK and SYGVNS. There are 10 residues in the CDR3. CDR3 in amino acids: CASGDSPLHF. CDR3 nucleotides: TGTGCCAGCGGGGATTCACCCCTCCACTTT.

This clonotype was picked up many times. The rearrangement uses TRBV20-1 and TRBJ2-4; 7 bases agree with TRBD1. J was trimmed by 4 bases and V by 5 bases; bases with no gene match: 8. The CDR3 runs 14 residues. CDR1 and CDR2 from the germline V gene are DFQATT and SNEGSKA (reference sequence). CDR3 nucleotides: TGCAGTGCTCCCGGGACAGAACTAAAAAACATTCAGTACTTC. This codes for CSAPGTELKNIQYF.

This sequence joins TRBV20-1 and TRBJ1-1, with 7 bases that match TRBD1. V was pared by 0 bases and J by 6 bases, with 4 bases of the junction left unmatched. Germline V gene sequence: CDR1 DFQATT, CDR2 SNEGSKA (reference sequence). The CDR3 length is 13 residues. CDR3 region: CSARDTGDPEAFF. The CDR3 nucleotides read TGCAGTGCTAGAGATACAGGGGATCCTGAAGCTTTCTTT.

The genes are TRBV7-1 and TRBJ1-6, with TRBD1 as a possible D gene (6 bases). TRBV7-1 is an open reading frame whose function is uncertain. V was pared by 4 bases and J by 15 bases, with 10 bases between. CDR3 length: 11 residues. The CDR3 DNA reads TGTGCCAGCAGCTACGACAGGCTCCTCCACTTT. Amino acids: CASSYDRLLHF.

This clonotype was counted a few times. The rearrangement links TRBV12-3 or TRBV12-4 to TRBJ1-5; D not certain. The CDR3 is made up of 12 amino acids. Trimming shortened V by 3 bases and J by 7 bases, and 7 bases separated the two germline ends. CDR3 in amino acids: CASSFTGQPQHF. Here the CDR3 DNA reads TGTGCCAGCAGTTTTACGGGGCAGCCCCAGCATTTT.

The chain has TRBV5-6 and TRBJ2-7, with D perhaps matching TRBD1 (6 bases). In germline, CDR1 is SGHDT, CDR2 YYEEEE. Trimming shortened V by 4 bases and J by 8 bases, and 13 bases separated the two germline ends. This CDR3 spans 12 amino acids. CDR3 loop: CASSRPGAKQYF. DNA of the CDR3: TGTGCCAGCAGCCGACCAGGGGCGAAGCAGTACTTC.

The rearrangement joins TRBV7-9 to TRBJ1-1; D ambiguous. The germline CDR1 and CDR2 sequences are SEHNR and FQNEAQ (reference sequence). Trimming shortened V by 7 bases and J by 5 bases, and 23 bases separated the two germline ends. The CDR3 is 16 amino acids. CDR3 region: CASKPPGLLVDTEAFF. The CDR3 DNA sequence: TGTGCCAGCAAACCGCCGGGCCTTCTTGTGGATACTGAAGCTTTCTTT.

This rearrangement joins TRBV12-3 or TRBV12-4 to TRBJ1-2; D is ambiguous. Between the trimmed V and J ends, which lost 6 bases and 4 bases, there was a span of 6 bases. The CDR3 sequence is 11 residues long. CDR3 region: CASRSPYGYTF. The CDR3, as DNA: TGTGCCAGCAGGAGCCCCTATGGCTACACCTTC.